The 31 T cell receptor beta chains in this list originate from one sample, sequenced in a study of blood T cells in healthy people across ages. Primed by a sample-barcoded 5' primer and a J-beta primer mix, a second PCR proceeded for 7 to 11 cycles. TCRdb redid the calling of the 5' RACE reads with MiXCR, one entry per CDR3 protein. The table includes over a million distinct CDR3 sequences, 20% to 25% detected once. Another study also made use of these data, one on T cells of mothers and their children.

What was sequenced was blood. These TCRs come from a girl aged 2 to 10 in good health.

This clonotype was seen a handful of times. One end of the junction is discordant with germline, which a read error may explain. This rearrangement joins TRBV4-2 to TRBJ1-5, with D unclear. This CDR3 comprises 15 residues. Germline lookup yields CDR1 LGHNA and CDR2 YNFKEQ. CDR3: CAGSPSPPGNQPQHF. In nucleotides, the CDR3 is TGTGCCGGCAGCCCGTCTCCCCCCGGCAATCAGCCCCAGCATTTT.

The chain uses TRBV4-1 and TRBJ2-5, with no clear D. V was shortened by 1 base and J by 0 bases, with 9 bases between the two germline ends. CDR3 length: 15 residues. Per germline, CDR1 MGHRA and CDR2 YSYEKL. The CDR3 nucleotides read TGCGCCAGCAGCCAAGGGAGTCAGTACCAAGAGACCCAGTACTTC. This sequence encodes CASSQGSQYQETQYF.

This clonotype came up a few times. The V call is TRBV7-2, the J call TRBJ2-7; D remains unclear. Trimming cost V 5 bases and J 0 bases, with 11 bases left between them. The CDR3 length is 14 residues. Germline CDR1 is SGHTA and CDR2 is FQGNSA. The CDR3 DNA follows: TGTGCCAGCAGCCCTAGTCGTTACTCCTACGAGCAGTACTTC. Translation gives CASSPSRYSYEQYF.

A few counts support this clonotype. The CDR3 DNA reads as TGTGCCACTCTACCGGAATACGGACACCAAAGCTCCTATAATTCACCCCTCCACTTT. Its protein product is CATLPEYGHQSSYNSPLHF. V and J are TRBV6-1 and TRBJ1-6; D might be TRBD1 (5 bases). Germline loops: CDR1 MNHNS, CDR2 SASEGT. The V gene lost 10 bases and the J gene lost 0 bases, with 25 bases spanning the gap. This CDR3 is 19 amino acids long.

V usage is TRBV29-1 and J usage is TRBJ1-2; D gene ambiguous. This CDR3 is 13 amino acids long. CDR1 and CDR2 from the germline V gene are SQVTM and ANQGSEA. Trimming took 3 bases from V and 5 from J, leaving 13 bases between them. CDR3 nucleotide sequence: TGCAGCGTTGATGGTCGGACCGAGTATGGCTACACCTTC. The encoded protein is CSVDGRTEYGYTF. Full variable domain (outside the CDR3, taken from reference TRBV29-1 and TRBJ1-2): SAVISQKPSRDICQRGTSLTIQCQVDSQVTMMFWYRQQPGQSLTLIATANQGSEATYESGFVIDKFPISRPNLTFSTLTVSNMSPEDSSIYLCSVDGRTEYGYTFGSGTRLTVV.

This chain links TRBV6-5 with TRBJ2-3; TRBD2 matches 8 bases. Trimming took 0 bases from V and 0 from J; bases not matched to a gene: 2. This CDR3 comprises 16 residues. Germline-derived CDR1 and CDR2 are MNHEY and SVGAGI. Here the CDR3 DNA reads TGTGCCAGCAGTTACTCGACTAGCGTAAGCACAGATACGCAGTATTTT. It specifies CASSYSTSVSTDTQYF.

The chain recombines TRBV27 with TRBJ2-1; 7 bases map to TRBD1. CDR3 length: 16 amino acids. Germline V lookup: CDR1 MNHEY, CDR2 SMNVEV (reference sequence). Trimming took 6 bases from V and 6 from J; bases not matched to a gene: 14. The CDR3: CASSTAGPPGGNEQFF. In DNA form, the CDR3 reads TGTGCCAGCAGCACCGCGGGTCCCCCAGGGGGCAATGAGCAGTTCTTC.

The rearrangement uses TRBV28 and TRBJ1-1, with unresolved D. Germline values: CDR1 MDHEN, CDR2 SYDVKM. V lost 3 bases and J 0 bases, leaving 11 bases between the germline ends. The CDR3 has 15 residues. In DNA, the CDR3 is TGTGCCAGCAGTTTTCCCCAGGTCATGAACACTGAAGCTTTCTTT. This encodes CASSFPQVMNTEAFF.

This clonotype was recorded a few times. This chain links TRBV3-1 with TRBJ2-7, with D possibly being TRBD2 (5 bases). Trimming stripped 1 base from V and 4 bases from J, with 14 bases between. Per the germline V gene, CDR1 is LGHDT and CDR2 is YNNKEL (reference sequence). This CDR3 has 15 residues. DNA for the CDR3: TGTGCCAGCAGCCAAGGCCTAGCCGAGTATTACGAGCAGTACTTC. Translating it yields CASSQGLAEYYEQYF.

This chain joins TRBV7-8 and TRBJ2-1; tentative D call: TRBD2 (5 bases). Germline V gene lookup returns CDR1 SGHVS and CDR2 FQNEAQ. The CDR3 covers 16 residues. V dropped 3 bases and J dropped 5 bases, with 17 bases sitting between them. CDR3 nucleotides: TGTGCCAGCAGCTTGGTAGGACTCGTAAGAAACAATGAGCAGTTCTTC. Residues: CASSLVGLVRNNEQFF.

For the CDR3, the DNA is TGCGCCAGCATGCAGCGGACAAGCTCCTACAATGAGCAGTTCTTC. Protein sequence: CASMQRTSSYNEQFF. V is TRBV10-1 and J is TRBJ2-1, with D perhaps TRBD1 or TRBD2 (5 bases each). Per the germline V gene, CDR1 is WNHNN and CDR2 is SYGVQD (reference sequence). This CDR3 has 15 amino acids. The germline V and J ends were trimmed by 7 bases and 0 bases, with 13 bases remaining between them.

The chain links TRBV19 to TRBJ2-5, with 8 nucleotides matching TRBD1. The DNA end is more similar to TRBJ2-1, so the J call may be wrong. The CDR3 has 15 residues. From germline, CDR1 is LNHDA and CDR2 SQIVND (reference sequence). The CDR3 bases are TGTGCCAGTAGTACCGGGGACAGGCCCTACAATGAGCAGTTCTTC. Its protein product is CASSTGDRPYNEQFF.

With respect to this clonotype: The CDR3 does not close with the conserved phenylalanine or tryptophan, likely indicating a read error. The limits of the CDR3 on the DNA are not certain, so only TCRdb's listed CDR3 is given. The chain employs TRBV14 and TRBJ2-4; the table names TRBD2, a call not compared with the DNA. Ends included, the CDR3 has 13 residues. Germline CDR1 and CDR2: SGHDN and FVKESK. CDR3: CASSLTIGQPSVL.

The chain combines TRBV6-5 with TRBJ2-2; D unclear. Trimming took off 5 bases at V and 0 bases at J, with 7 bases between the two ends. Germline V CDR1 and CDR2: MNHEY, SVGAGI. The CDR3 covers 14 residues. In DNA form, the CDR3 reads TGTGCCAGCAGTCAACCCCCGAACACCGGGGAGCTGTTTTTT. Amino acid sequence: CASSQPPNTGELFF.

The CDR3 DNA reads as TGTGCAAGTCGCTTAGAGGTCGACAGGCGGAATTCACCCCTCCACTTT. This encodes CASRLEVDRRNSPLHF. This chain joins TRBV12-2 and TRBJ1-6; TRBD1, the table's D call, lacks a check against the DNA. TRBV12-2 is a pseudogene locus. This CDR3 region has 16 residues.

This chain joins TRBV29-1 and TRBJ2-5, with 10 bases matching TRBD2. CDR1 is SQVTM, CDR2 ANQGSEA, per germline. The CDR3 contains 16 residues. The junction had 14 bases not matched to a gene; V was cut back by 7 bases and J by 3 bases. CDR3 amino acids: CSAPGRTSGGEETQYF. The DNA for the CDR3 is TGCAGCGCCCCTGGTCGGACTAGCGGAGGGGAAGAGACCCAGTACTTC.

With regard to this clonotype: Germline is not matched at one junction end, which may reflect a read error. V gene TRBV29-1 combines with J gene TRBJ2-2; D call uncertain. The germline V gene has CDR1 SQVTM and CDR2 ANQGSEA. The CDR3 extends over 13 amino acids. CDR3 sequence reads: CSVVGQNTWELFF. The CDR3 DNA reads TGCAGCGTTGTCGGTCAGAACACCTGGGAGCTGTTTTTT.

This clonotype was counted only a few times. The V call is TRBV15, the J call TRBJ2-5, with no clear D. Trimming shortened V by 0 bases and J by 7 bases, and 15 bases separated the two germline ends. The germline CDR1 and CDR2 sequences are LNHNV and YYDKDF (reference sequence). The CDR3 sequence is 15 residues long. CDR3 region: CATSRDGGEMGTQYF. CDR3 nucleotide sequence: TGTGCCACCAGCAGAGATGGTGGAGAGATGGGGACCCAGTACTTC. The entire variable domain, with the rest obtained from reference TRBV15 and TRBJ2-5, is as follows: DAMVIQNPRYQVTQFGKPVTLSCSQTLNHNVMYWYQQKSSQAPKLLFHYYDKDFNNEADTPDNFQSRRPNTSFCFLDIRSPGLGDTAMYLCATSRDGGEMGTQYFGPGTRLLVL.

This rearrangement joins TRBV5-5 to TRBJ2-5; tentative D call: TRBD1 (5 bases). The closer fit of TRBJ2-7 to the DNA end suggests the J call may be wrong. In germline, CDR1 is SGHKS, CDR2 YYEKEE (reference sequence). The CDR3 extends over 14 amino acids. The CDR3 here is CASSLGAGLYEQYF. The DNA for the CDR3 is TGTGCCAGCAGCTTGGGGGCAGGGCTCTACGAGCAGTACTTC.

This clonotype was seen only once. The chain has TRBV7-3 and TRBJ1-1, with D hard to call. Between the trimmed V and J ends, which lost 5 bases and 4 bases, there was a span of 20 bases. CDR1 SGHTA and CDR2 FQGTGA come from the germline V gene. This CDR3 is 16 amino acids long. The CDR3 reads CASSLRVSEISTEAFF. The DNA of the CDR3 is TGTGCCAGCAGCCTTCGGGTCTCAGAAATTAGCACTGAAGCTTTCTTT.

In this sample, this clonotype turned up a few times. This sequence joins TRBV4-2 and TRBJ2-7, with D hard to call. The CDR3 extends over 14 amino acids. V lost 3 bases and J lost 0, with 9 bases in between. CDR1 and CDR2 (germline): LGHNA, YNFKEQ. DNA of the CDR3: TGTGCCAGCAGCCAGACGGGTATCTCCTACGAGCAGTACTTC. Translating it yields CASSQTGISYEQYF.

As DNA, the CDR3 is TGTGCCAGCAGTTACAACTTACAGGGACCTGAAGCTTTCTTT. Translated, it gives CASSYNLQGPEAFF. V usage is TRBV6-2 or TRBV6-3 and J usage is TRBJ1-1; D might be TRBD1 (6 bases). The CDR3 runs to 14 residues. V lost 2 bases, J lost 6 bases, and 13 bases lay in between. Looked up from germline, CDR1 is MNHEY and CDR2 is SVGEGT.

V and J are TRBV2 and TRBJ1-2; D remains unclear. Looked up from germline, CDR1 is SNHLY and CDR2 is FYNNEI. Trimming stripped 6 bases from V and 4 bases from J, with 9 bases between. There are 12 residues in the CDR3. The CDR3 protein is CASRIRVYGYTF. CDR3 coding DNA: TGTGCCAGCAGGATCCGAGTCTATGGCTACACCTTC.

This clonotype appeared once. The DNA is left out, because the CDR3 cannot be placed on it with certainty; the CDR3 is given as TCRdb lists it. The V and J genes are TRBV11-2 and TRBJ1-1. The V gene's germline CDR1 is SGHAT and CDR2 FQNNGV. The CDR3 contains 22 residues when both ends are counted. CDR3 amino acids: CASSFYICSASGGTGANTEAFF.

V is TRBV3-1 and J is TRBJ2-5, with 8 bases fitting TRBD2. Germline CDR1 and CDR2: LGHDT and YNNKEL (reference sequence). This CDR3 comprises 15 residues. Trimming cost V 3 bases and J 1 base; bases outside gene matches: 4. CDR3 sequence: CASSHRTSGQETQYF. In DNA, the CDR3 is TGTGCCAGCAGCCATCGCACTAGCGGCCAAGAGACCCAGTACTTC.

The chain is built from TRBV29-1 and TRBJ2-7, with D possibly TRBD1 on 6 matching bases. The CDR3 extends over 14 amino acids. CDR1 is SQVTM, CDR2 ANQGSEA, per germline. V dropped 6 bases and J dropped 2 bases, with 17 bases sitting between them. As DNA, the CDR3 is TGCAGCGTATATGTGCAGGGGTTCCCCTACGAGCAGTACTTC. Its protein is CSVYVQGFPYEQYF.

This clonotype was detected only a few times. The conserved phenylalanine or tryptophan normally closing the CDR3 is absent here, so this likely arose from a read error. The CDR3 reads CAGGTRQYEQYL. The DNA for the CDR3 is TGTGCCGGTGGGACTAGACAGTACGAGCAGTACCTC. V usage is TRBV2 and J usage is TRBJ2-5; TRBD2 matches 8 bases. The J call may be mistaken, given a closer DNA end match to TRBJ2-7. This CDR3 is 12 amino acids long. Germline lookup yields CDR1 SNHLY and CDR2 FYNNEI.

The chain links TRBV7-9 to TRBJ1-1; D might be TRBD1 (5 bases). CDR1 SEHNR and CDR2 FQNEAQ come from the germline V gene (reference sequence). The CDR3 spans 13 residues. V dropped 0 bases and J dropped 8 bases, with 10 bases sitting between them. CDR3 coding DNA: TGTGCCAGCAGCTTAGCCCATGGGGCCGAAGCTTTCTTT. Protein sequence: CASSLAHGAEAFF.

The V call is TRBV29-1, the J call TRBJ2-5; the D gene is possibly TRBD1 (5 bases). The CDR3 has 13 amino acids. CDR1 is SQVTM, CDR2 ANQGSEA, per germline. Between the trimmed V and J ends, which lost 5 bases and 1 base, there was a span of 11 bases. The CDR3 region is CSVLRQSQETQYF. As DNA, the CDR3 is TGCAGCGTTCTAAGACAGTCCCAAGAGACCCAGTACTTC.

The chain combines TRBV25-1 with TRBJ2-5; tentatively, D is TRBD2 (5 bases). The CDR3 sequence is 13 residues long. The V end was cut by 11 bases, the J end by 4 bases, with 17 bases between. CDR1 is MGHDK, CDR2 SYGVNS, per germline. CDR3 coding DNA: TGTGCCGCGGGCCCGTGGGAGTTAGAGACCCAGTACTTC. Translation: CAAGPWELETQYF.

The chain uses TRBV7-2 and TRBJ2-7; TRBD1 or TRBD2 may be the D gene (5 bases each). Trimming left V 3 bases short and J 9 bases short, with 21 bases between. Germline CDR1 and CDR2: SGHTA and FQGNSA. The CDR3 contains 15 residues. The CDR3 DNA sequence: TGTGCCAGCAGCTTTCCCAGGGACCCTGACCGACGGCAGTACTTC. Amino acid sequence: CASSFPRDPDRRQYF.